The clone carrying this T cell receptor (beta chain) was seen only a few times. Its antigen remains unidentified. This specimen comes from a study of shared clonotypes between healthy human individuals. Study conclusions and caveats: Estimated richness was generally greater in naive than memory subsets. There were few donors, and this limited the genetic and exposure-history diversity represented.

Deep-level assay runs were performed. Generated by immunoSEQ multiplex PCR, the TCRdb table keeps only in-frame clones and is missing some. The table lists about 1 million clones, 60% to 80% of them singletons. Deletions cut 6 bases from V and 4 bases from J, with 18 bases between. Germline CDR1 reads SGHTA; CDR2 reads FQGTGA. This CDR3 comprises 16 residues. The rearrangement joins TRBV7-3 to TRBJ2-2, with D possibly matching TRBD2 (6 bases). What was sequenced was memory CD4+ T cells sorted from blood. Subset reported: CD45RA-negative fraction. This clonotype originated in a man in his late teens or twenties in good health. The CDR3, as DNA: TGTGCCAGCAGTCCCCAGGGCCCCGGGGGCACCGGGGAGCTGTTTTTT. Amino acids: CASSPQGPGGTGELFF.